This is a list of T cell receptor beta chains from one sample in a study of T cell clones after liver transplantation. Sequencing was performed with immunoSEQ multiplex PCR; in TCRdb, only in-frame clones are kept and a portion is missing. The sample carries over 90,000 clones, 84% recorded once. The sample here was CD4+ T cells from blood, taken approximately 43 months after liver transplant. These receptors were taken from a human patient who received a liver transplant. T cells may partly derive from the graft donor. Each CDR3 is given with its conserved first and last residue. The order of the fields is clone size, D gene, J gene, V gene, CDR3 DNA, CDR3 protein. D genes are given only for firm matches. The listing skips clone size in some rows; elsewhere it reads once, few, many or a size class.

>.|TRBD2|TRBJ2-5|TRBV4-1
TGCGCCAGCAGCCAAGATGGAAGCGGGGGGGCCTTGGAGACCCAGTACTTC
CASSQDGSGGALETQYF
>.|.|TRBJ2-7|TRBV27
TGTGCCAGCAGTTTCGGACCGGCTGGGGGTCTGGGCGAGCAGTACTTC
CASSFGPAGGLGEQYF
>.|.|TRBJ2-1|TRBV10-3
TGTGCCATCAGTCAAGGGTCCCTAGGGGATGACAATGAGCAGTTCTTC
CAISQGSLGDDNEQFF
>.|TRBD2|TRBJ2-3|TRBV28
TGTGCCAGCAGTTACGCTAGCGGACTTAGCACAGATACGCAGTATTTT
CASSYASGLSTDTQYF
>once|TRBD2|TRBJ2-3|TRBV9
TGTGCCAGCAGCACGACTAGCGGACCCACAGATACGCAGTATTTT
CASSTTSGPTDTQYF
>.|TRBD1|TRBJ2-7|TRBV5-4
TGTGCCAGCAGCTTAAGGACAGGGTTTTTCTACGAGCAGTACTTC
CASSLRTGFFYEQYF
>.|.|TRBJ2-7|TRBV11-3
TGTGCCAGCAGCTCGGACAACGAGGGTGCCCCGCAGTACTTC
CASSSDNEGAPQYF
>.|TRBD1|TRBJ1-2|TRBV5-6
TGTGCCAGCAGCCCGGGACAGGGGTCGAACTATGGCTACACCTTC
CASSPGQGSNYGYTF
>.|TRBD1|TRBJ2-7|TRBV13
TGTGCCAGCAGCCAGCCTAACTTTGGGACAGGGGAGTATTACGAGCAGTACTTC
CASSQPNFGTGEYYEQYF
>.|.|TRBJ1-1|TRBV7-9
TGTGCCAGCAGCCCGCTCGGTGTGAGGGTGGGCACTGAAGCTTTCTTT
CASSPLGVRVGTEAFF
>.|TRBD1|TRBJ1-5|TRBV28
TGTGCCACAGGGGGTCAGCCCCAGCATTTT
CATGGQPQHF
>.|.|TRBJ1-5|TRBV29-1
TGCAGCGTTCGGCAGGGAGGCAATCAGCCCCAGCATTTT
CSVRQGGNQPQHF
>.|TRBD1|TRBJ2-1|TRBV11-1
TGTGCCAGCAGCTCCAGACCGGACAGGGGACTTATCTACAATGAGCAGTTCTTC
CASSSRPDRGLIYNEQFF
>few|.|TRBJ1-4|TRBV2
TGTGCCAGCAGTGTATCGGGTCGTCAGATTAATGAAAAACTGTTTTTT
CASSVSGRQINEKLFF
>.|TRBD2|TRBJ2-3|TRBV14
TGTGCCAGCAGCCTGAGGGGAGGGACGACAGATACGCAGTATTTT
CASSLRGGTTDTQYF
>.|TRBD2|TRBJ2-1|TRBV5-6
TGTGCCAGCAGTTCGGGACTAGCGGCCTCCAATGAGCAGTTCTTC
CASSSGLAASNEQFF
>.|.|TRBJ2-7|TRBV6-5
TGTGCCAGCAGTTCTCGGGATCTCTACGAGCAGTACTTC
CASSSRDLYEQYF
>.|.|TRBJ1-6|TRBV10-3
TGTGCCATCAGTGAGCTATACGGAGAGTCCTATAATTCACCCCTCCACTTT
CAISELYGESYNSPLHF
>.|.|TRBJ2-7|TRBV14
TGTGCCAGCAGCCGTGGGTCACCTGTAACCTACGAGCAGTACTTC
CASSRGSPVTYEQYF
>.|.|TRBJ1-2|TRBV18
TGTGCCAGTTCTGGCAGGGCAGACTATGGCTACACCTTC
CASSGRADYGYTF
>.|TRBD1|TRBJ1-1|TRBV30
TGTGCCTGGACCCAGGGGGCAATTTTTGACACTGAAGCTTTCTTT
CAWTQGAIFDTEAFF
>.|TRBD1|TRBJ2-7|TRBV7-2
TGTGCCAGCAGCTACGGGACAGCCTACGAGCAGTACTTC
CASSYGTAYEQYF
>once|.|TRBJ2-7|TRBV7-2
TGTGCCAGCAGCTTCGGACTAGAAGGGGGTGAGCAGTACTTC
CASSFGLEGGEQYF
>.|TRBD1|TRBJ2-2|TRBV2
TGTGCCAGCAGGGACAGGGGGCGAGCCGGGGAGCTGTTTTTT
CASRDRGRAGELFF
>.|.|TRBJ2-7|TRBV5-4
TGTGCCAGCAGCTTGACCTACGAGCAGTACTTC
CASSLTYEQYF
>.|.|TRBJ1-6|TRBV9
TGTGCCAGCAGCGCCGGACCCACGGGCAATTCACCCCTCCACTTT
CASSAGPTGNSPLHF
>.|TRBD1|TRBJ2-7|TRBV7-9
TGTGCCAGCAGCCAAACCGGGACAGGGGGCAACGAGCAGTACTTC
CASSQTGTGGNEQYF
>.|.|TRBJ2-7|TRBV15
TGTGCCACCAGCAGAGAGAACCGATACGAGCAGTACTTC
CATSRENRYEQYF
>.|TRBD1|TRBJ2-1|TRBV7-9
TGTGCCAGCAGCCATGGACAGGGACGCTACAATGAGCAGTTCTTC
CASSHGQGRYNEQFF
>.|TRBD1|TRBJ2-7|TRBV9
TGTGCCAGTTCCCCTGGACAGGGGGCGTACGAGCAGTACTTC
CASSPGQGAYEQYF
>.|.|TRBJ2-1|TRBV1
TGCACCAGCAGCCAAGTCCTAGCGGGGGGCAACAATGAGCAGTTCTTC
CTSSQVLAGGNNEQFF
>once|TRBD1|TRBJ2-2|TRBV7-9
TGTGCCAGCAGCTACCCCACGACAGGGGGCGCGGGCGGGGAGCTGTTTTTT
CASSYPTTGGAGGELFF
>.|.|TRBJ2-3|TRBV5-4
TGTGCCAGCAGCCCGGGGGCTAGCCTTGCAGATACGCAGTATTTT
CASSPGASLADTQYF
>.|.|TRBJ1-1|TRBV28
TGTGCCAGCAGTTTCTCGGACAGCTACAACCAAAAAGCTTTCTTT
CASSFSDSYNQKAFF
>.|TRBD1|TRBJ1-5|TRBV19
TGTGCCAGTAGTTCTACGGGACAGGGCAGACAGCCCCAGCATTTT
CASSSTGQGRQPQHF
>few|.|TRBJ2-1|TRBV7-2
TGTGCCAGCAGCTCACAGCCCCGGGGCTCCTACAATGAGCAGTTCTTC
CASSSQPRGSYNEQFF
>.|.|TRBJ2-1|TRBV9
TGTGCCAGCAGCGGACCGGTGGGCTCCTACAATGAGCAGTTCTTC
CASSGPVGSYNEQFF
>.|.|TRBJ1-1|TRBV19
TGTGCCAGTAGTAGCCGGGGGGGGTTGAACACTGAAGCTTTCTTT
CASSSRGGLNTEAFF
>.|TRBD1|TRBJ1-2|TRBV19
TGTGCCAGTAGTGTGTGGGGACAGGGGGCTCGTCGAGGCTACACCTTC
CASSVWGQGARRGYTF
>.|.|TRBJ2-7|TRBV5-1
TGCGCCAGCAGCTACGAGCAGTACTTC
CASSYEQYF
>.|.|TRBJ1-1|TRBV12-5
TGTGCTAGTGCCACAATGCAGGGAAATGGTTTCTTT
CASATMQGNGFF
>.|.|TRBJ2-4|TRBV18
TGTGCCAGCTCGATCGACCCAGGGAACATTCAGTACTTC
CASSIDPGNIQYF
>once|TRBD2|TRBJ2-7|TRBV4-1
TGCGCCAGCAGCCAAGGAGGGGCGGGAGTTGACGAGCAGTACTTC
CASSQGGAGVDEQYF
>.|.|TRBJ2-1|TRBV27
TGTGCCAGCAGCTCCTGGAGGAGGAGTGACAATGAGCAGTTCTTC
CASSSWRRSDNEQFF
>.|.|TRBJ1-5|TRBV18
TGTGCCAGCTCACCGGAAGGGTTCCGCAATCAGCCCCAGCATTTT
CASSPEGFRNQPQHF
>once|.|TRBJ2-3|TRBV7-3
TGTGCCAGCAGCGTGGGGCCCCTCACAGATACGCAGTATTTT
CASSVGPLTDTQYF
>.|.|TRBJ2-5|TRBV7-2
TGTGCCAGCAGTCAAAGGGACATAACCCAGTACTTC
CASSQRDITQYF
>once|TRBD1|TRBJ2-7|TRBV10-1
TGCGCCAGCAGTGACCCAGGGGGCAATTCCCCCTACGAGCAGTACTTC
CASSDPGGNSPYEQYF
>.|.|TRBJ2-7|TRBV7-8
TGTGCCAGCATGAAATCGGGCGAGCAGTACTTC
CASMKSGEQYF
>.|.|TRBJ2-7|TRBV6-5
TGTGCCAGCAGACAAGCGGGACAGCGCTCCTACGAGCAGTACTTC
CASRQAGQRSYEQYF
>.|.|TRBJ1-3|TRBV11-2
TGTGCCAGCAGCTTTATCAGGACGCCCAGAGGAAACACCATATATTTT
CASSFIRTPRGNTIYF
>.|.|TRBJ1-1|TRBV2
TGTGCCAGCAGTTTCACGGTGAACACTGAAGCTTTCTTT
CASSFTVNTEAFF
>.|TRBD1|TRBJ2-7|TRBV28
TGTGCCAGCACTACGACAGGGGGCTCCTACGAGCAGTACTTC
CASTTTGGSYEQYF
>.|.|TRBJ1-1|TRBV5-4
TGTGCCAGCAGCAGACCGCAGGGTCTGAACACTGAAGCTTTCTTT
CASSRPQGLNTEAFF